The rows below give T cell receptor beta chains drawn from one sample of a study of blood T cell repertoires in COVID-19. TCRdb's copy holds only in-frame clones and misses some; the assay was immunoSEQ multiplex PCR. The sample has around 99,000 clones, about four fifths seen once. The sequenced material came from peripheral blood. The receptors shown here come from a man between 65 and 79 years old with acute or convalescent COVID-19. CDR3s include the opening cysteine and the closing phenylalanine or tryptophan. A D gene is named only where the DNA matches it firmly. Some rows mark clone size as missing; the rest say once, few, many or name a class of expanded clone.

- - TRBJ2-3 TRBV2 TGTGCCAGCACCAGGGAGGGGGGTGTCACAGATACGCAGTATTTT CASTREGGVTDTQYF
TRBD2 - TRBJ2-2 TRBV5-4 TGTGCCAGCAGCACCGGACTAGCGGGCACCGGGGAGCTGTTTTTT CASSTGLAGTGELFF
- - TRBJ2-5 TRBV9 TGTGCCAGCAGCGTAGGGGGGCGCGAGACCCAGTACTTC CASSVGGRETQYF
TRBD1 - TRBJ2-1 TRBV4-3 TGCGCCAGCAGCCAAGGTGCGAGTCAGGGGGTCAACAATGAGCAGTTCTTC CASSQGASQGVNNEQFF
- - TRBJ1-5 TRBV19 TGTGCCAGTAGTGGAGGGGACGCAAGCAATCAGCCCCAGCATTTT CASSGGDASNQPQHF
- - TRBJ1-2 TRBV19 TGTGCCAGTAGCCCATCTAAGGGGGCTAACTATGGCTACACCTTC CASSPSKGANYGYTF
- - TRBJ2-3 TRBV6-5 TGTGCCAGCAGTTACGCGAGTACTAGCACAGATACGCAGTATTTT CASSYASTSTDTQYF
- - TRBJ2-2 TRBV5-1 TGCGCCAGCAGCCCGACAGGACCGAACACCGGGGAGCTGTTTTTT CASSPTGPNTGELFF
TRBD1 once TRBJ1-6 TRBV7-8 TGTGCCAGCAGCCAATGGACAGGAGCCAATTCACCCCTCCACTTT CASSQWTGANSPLHF
- - TRBJ1-5 TRBV7-8 TGTGCCAGCAGCTTCGGGATGGATCAGCCCCAGCATTTT CASSFGMDQPQHF
- few TRBJ1-2 TRBV5-1 TGCGCCAGCAGCTTGGACAGAATCTATGGCTACACCTTC CASSLDRIYGYTF
- few TRBJ2-7 TRBV2 TGTGCCAGCGCCAGGCAGGAATCCTACGAGCAGTACTTC CASARQESYEQYF
- - TRBJ1-1 TRBV6-5 TGTGCCAGCAGGACAGTGAACACTGAAGCTTTCTTT CASRTVNTEAFF